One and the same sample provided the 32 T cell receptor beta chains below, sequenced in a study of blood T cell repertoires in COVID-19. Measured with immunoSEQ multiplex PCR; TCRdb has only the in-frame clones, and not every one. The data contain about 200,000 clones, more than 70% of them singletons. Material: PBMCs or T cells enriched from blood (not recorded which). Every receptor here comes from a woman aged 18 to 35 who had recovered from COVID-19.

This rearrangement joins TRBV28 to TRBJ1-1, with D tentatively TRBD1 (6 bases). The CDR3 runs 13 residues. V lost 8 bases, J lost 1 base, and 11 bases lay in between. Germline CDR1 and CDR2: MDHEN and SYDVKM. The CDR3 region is CASLPGQNTEAFF. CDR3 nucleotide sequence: TGTGCCAGCCTCCCGGGACAGAACACTGAAGCTTTCTTT.

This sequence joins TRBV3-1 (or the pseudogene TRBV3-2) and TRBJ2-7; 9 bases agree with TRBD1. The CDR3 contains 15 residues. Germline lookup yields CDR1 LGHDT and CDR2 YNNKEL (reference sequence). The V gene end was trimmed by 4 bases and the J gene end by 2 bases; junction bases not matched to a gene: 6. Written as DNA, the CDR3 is TGTGCCAGCAGCCCCGGACAGGGGAGGGCCTACGAGCAGTACTTC. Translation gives CASSPGQGRAYEQYF.

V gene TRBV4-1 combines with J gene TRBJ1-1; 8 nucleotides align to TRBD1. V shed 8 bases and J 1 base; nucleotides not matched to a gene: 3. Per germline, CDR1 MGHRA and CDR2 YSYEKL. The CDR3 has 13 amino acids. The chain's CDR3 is CASLGQANTEAFF. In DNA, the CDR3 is TGCGCCAGCCTGGGACAGGCGAACACTGAAGCTTTCTTT.

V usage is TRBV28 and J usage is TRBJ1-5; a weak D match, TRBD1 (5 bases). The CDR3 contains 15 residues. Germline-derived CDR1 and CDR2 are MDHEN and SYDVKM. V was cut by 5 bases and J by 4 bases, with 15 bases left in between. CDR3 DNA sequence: TGTGCCAGCAGTCTCCCAAGGTCAGGGAATCAGCCCCAGCATTTT. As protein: CASSLPRSGNQPQHF.

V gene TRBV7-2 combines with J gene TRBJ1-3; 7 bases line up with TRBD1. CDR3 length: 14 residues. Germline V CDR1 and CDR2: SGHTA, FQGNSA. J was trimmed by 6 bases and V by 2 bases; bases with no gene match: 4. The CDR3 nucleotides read TGTGCCAGCAGCTTACAGGGGGGTGAAAACACCATATATTTT. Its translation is CASSLQGGENTIYF.

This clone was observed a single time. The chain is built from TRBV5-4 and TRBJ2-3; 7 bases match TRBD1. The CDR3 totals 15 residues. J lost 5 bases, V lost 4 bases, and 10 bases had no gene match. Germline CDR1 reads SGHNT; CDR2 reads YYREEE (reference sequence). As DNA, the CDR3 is TGTGCCAGCAGCCCGGGACAGCGATCGGGAGATACGCAGTATTTT. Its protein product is CASSPGQRSGDTQYF.

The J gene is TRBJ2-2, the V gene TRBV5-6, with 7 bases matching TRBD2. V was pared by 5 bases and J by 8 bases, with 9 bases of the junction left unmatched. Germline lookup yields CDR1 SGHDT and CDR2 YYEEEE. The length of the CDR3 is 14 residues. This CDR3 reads CASRLRSGVGELFF. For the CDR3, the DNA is TGTGCCAGCAGACTGCGGAGCGGGGTGGGGGAGCTGTTTTTT.

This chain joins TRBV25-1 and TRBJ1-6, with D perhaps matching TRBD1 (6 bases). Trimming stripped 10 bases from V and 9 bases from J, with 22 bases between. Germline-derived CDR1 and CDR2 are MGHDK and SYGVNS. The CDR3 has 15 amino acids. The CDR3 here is CATAPQGIDSSPLHF. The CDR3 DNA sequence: TGTGCCACCGCACCACAGGGTATTGATAGTTCACCCCTCCACTTT.

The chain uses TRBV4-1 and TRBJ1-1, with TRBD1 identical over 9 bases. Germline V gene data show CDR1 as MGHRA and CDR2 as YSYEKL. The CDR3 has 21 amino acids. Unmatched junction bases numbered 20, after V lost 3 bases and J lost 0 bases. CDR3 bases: TGCGCCAGCAGCCACGCGAAACCGGGACAGGGATTAGGCAGACTGAACACTGAAGCTTTCTTT. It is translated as CASSHAKPGQGLGRLNTEAFF.

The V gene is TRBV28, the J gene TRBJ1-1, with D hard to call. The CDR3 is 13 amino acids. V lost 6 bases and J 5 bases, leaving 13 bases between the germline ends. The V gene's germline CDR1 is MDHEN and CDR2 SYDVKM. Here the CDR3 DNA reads TGTGCCAGCAGCCATATGCCGAGAACTGAAGCTTTCTTT. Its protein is CASSHMPRTEAFF.

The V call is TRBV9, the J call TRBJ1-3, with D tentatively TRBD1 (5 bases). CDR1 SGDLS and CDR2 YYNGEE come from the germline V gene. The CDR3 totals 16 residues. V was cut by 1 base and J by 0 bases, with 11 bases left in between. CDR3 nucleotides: TGTGCCAGCAGCGTAACGGACACCACCTCTGGAAACACCATATATTTT. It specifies CASSVTDTTSGNTIYF.

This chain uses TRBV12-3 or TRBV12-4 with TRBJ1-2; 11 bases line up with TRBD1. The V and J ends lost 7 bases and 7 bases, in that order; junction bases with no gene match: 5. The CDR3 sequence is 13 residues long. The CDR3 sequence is CASTGQGAGGYTF. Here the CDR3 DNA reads TGTGCCAGCACCGGACAGGGGGCAGGTGGCTACACCTTC.

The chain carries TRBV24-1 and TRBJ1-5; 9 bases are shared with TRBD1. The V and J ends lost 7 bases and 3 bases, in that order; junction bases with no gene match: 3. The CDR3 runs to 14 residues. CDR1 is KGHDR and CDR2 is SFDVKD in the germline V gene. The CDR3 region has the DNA TGTGCCACCAGGGGGACAGGGAACAATCAGCCCCAGCATTTT. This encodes CATRGTGNNQPQHF.

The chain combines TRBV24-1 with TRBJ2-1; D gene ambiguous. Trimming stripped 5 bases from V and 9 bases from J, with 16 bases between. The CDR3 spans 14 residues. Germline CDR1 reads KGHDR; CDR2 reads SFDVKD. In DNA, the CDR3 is TGTGCCACCAGTGCCCAAGCACGACTCAGTGAGCAGTTCTTC. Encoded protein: CATSAQARLSEQFF.

DNA of the CDR3: TGTGCCAGTAGTATCGCGGCAGGGGCTGAAGCTTTCTTT. Amino acids: CASSIAAGAEAFF. The chain carries TRBV19 and TRBJ1-1; tentative D call: TRBD1 (6 bases). CDR3 length equals 13 residues. Germline V gives CDR1 LNHDA, CDR2 SQIVND (reference sequence). V gave up 3 bases and J gave up 6 bases, with 11 bases separating them. Full variable domain (remainder filled in from reference TRBV19 and TRBJ1-1): DGGITQSPKYLFRKEGQNVTLSCEQNLNHDAMYWYRQDPGQGLRLIYYSQIVNDFQKGDIAEGYSVSREKKESFPLTVTSAQKNPTAFYLCASSIAAGAEAFFGQGTRLTVV.

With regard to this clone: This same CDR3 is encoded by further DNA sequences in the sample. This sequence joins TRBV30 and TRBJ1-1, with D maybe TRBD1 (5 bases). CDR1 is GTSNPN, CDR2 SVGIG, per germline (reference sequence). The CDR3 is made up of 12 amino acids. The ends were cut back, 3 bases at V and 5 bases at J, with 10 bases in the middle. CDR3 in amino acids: CAWSGGGTEAFF. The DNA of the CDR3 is TGTGCCTGGAGCGGCGGGGGGACTGAAGCTTTCTTT.

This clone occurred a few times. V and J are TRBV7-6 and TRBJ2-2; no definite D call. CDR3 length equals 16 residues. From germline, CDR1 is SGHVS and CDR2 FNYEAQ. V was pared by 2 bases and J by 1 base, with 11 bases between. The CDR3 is CASSLLYALNTGELFF. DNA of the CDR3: TGTGCCAGCAGCTTACTATACGCATTGAACACCGGGGAGCTGTTTTTT. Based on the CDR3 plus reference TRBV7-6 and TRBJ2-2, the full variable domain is GAGVSQSPRYKVTKRGQDVALRCDPISGHVSLYWYRQALGQGPEFLTYFNYEAQQDKSGLPNDRFSAERPEGSISTLTIQRTEQRDSAMYRCASSLLYALNTGELFFGEGSRLTVL.

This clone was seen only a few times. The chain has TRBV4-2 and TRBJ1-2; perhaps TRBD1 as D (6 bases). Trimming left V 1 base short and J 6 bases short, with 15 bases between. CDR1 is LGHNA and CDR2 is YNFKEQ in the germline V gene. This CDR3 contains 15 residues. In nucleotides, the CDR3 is TGTGCCAGCAGCCAAGGGGGGATAGCAGGGGATGGCTACACCTTC. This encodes CASSQGGIAGDGYTF.

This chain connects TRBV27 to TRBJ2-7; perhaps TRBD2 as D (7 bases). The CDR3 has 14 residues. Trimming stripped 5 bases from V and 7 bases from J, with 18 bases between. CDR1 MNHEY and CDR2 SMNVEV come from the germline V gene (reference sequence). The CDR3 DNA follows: TGTGCCAGCAGTCCCTCAGGGAGGGGGAGGGAGCAGTACTTC. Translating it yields CASSPSGRGREQYF.

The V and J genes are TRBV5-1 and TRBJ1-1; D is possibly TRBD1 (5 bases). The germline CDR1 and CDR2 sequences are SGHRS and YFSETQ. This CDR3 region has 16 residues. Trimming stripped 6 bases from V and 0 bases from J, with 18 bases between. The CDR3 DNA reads TGCGCCAGCACCACTGGGGCCCTAGGAATGAACACTGAAGCTTTCTTT. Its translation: CASTTGALGMNTEAFF.

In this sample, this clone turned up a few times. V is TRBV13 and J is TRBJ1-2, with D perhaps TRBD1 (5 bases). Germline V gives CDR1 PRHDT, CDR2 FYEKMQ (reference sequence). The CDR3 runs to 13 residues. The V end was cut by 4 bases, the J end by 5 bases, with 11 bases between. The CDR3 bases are TGTGCCAGCAGCTACGACAGCTTATATGGCTACACCTTC. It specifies CASSYDSLYGYTF. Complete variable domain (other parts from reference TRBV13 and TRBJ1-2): AAGVIQSPRHLIKEKRETATLKCYPIPRHDTVYWYQQGPGQDPQFLISFYEKMQSDKGSIPDRFSAQQFSDYHSELNMSSLELGDSALYFCASSYDSLYGYTFGSGTRLTVV.

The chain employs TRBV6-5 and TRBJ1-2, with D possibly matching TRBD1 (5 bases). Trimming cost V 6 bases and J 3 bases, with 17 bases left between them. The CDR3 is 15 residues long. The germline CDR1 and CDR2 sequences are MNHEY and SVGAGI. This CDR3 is CASRTREGRHYGYTF. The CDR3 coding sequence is TGTGCCAGCAGAACCCGGGAGGGGCGGCACTATGGCTACACCTTC.

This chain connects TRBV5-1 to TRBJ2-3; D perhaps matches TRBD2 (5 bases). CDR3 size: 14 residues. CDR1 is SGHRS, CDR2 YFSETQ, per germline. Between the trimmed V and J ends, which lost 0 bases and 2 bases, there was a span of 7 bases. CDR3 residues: CASSLDLATDTQYF. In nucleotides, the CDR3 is TGCGCCAGCAGCTTGGATCTAGCCACAGATACGCAGTATTTT.

The CDR3 region has the DNA TGTGCCAGCAGTTTGGGGAGCGAGTCTGGCTACACCTTC. This encodes CASSLGSESGYTF. The chain carries TRBV12-3 or TRBV12-4 and TRBJ1-2; unclear D gene. V shed 3 bases and J shed 7 bases, with 12 bases lying between them. The CDR3 runs to 13 residues.

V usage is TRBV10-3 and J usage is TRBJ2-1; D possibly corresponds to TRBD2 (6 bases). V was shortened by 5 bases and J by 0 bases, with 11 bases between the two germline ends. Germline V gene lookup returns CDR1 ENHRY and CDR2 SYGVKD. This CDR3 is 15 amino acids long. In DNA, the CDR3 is TGTGCCATCAGTTCGGGACTTAGCTCCTACAATGAGCAGTTCTTC. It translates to CAISSGLSSYNEQFF.

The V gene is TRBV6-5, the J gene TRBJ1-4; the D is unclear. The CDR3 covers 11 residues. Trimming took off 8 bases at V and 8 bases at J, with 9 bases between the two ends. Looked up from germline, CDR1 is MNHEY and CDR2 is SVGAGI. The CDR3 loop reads CASRGREKLFF. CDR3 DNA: TGTGCCAGCCGAGGGCGGGAAAAACTGTTTTTT.

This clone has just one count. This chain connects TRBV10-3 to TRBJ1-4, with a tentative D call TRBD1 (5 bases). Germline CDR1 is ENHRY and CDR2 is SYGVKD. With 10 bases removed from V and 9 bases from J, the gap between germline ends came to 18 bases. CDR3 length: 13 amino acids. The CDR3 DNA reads TGTGCCAGGTTGCCCCCCGACAGTCAAAAACTGTTTTTT. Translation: CARLPPDSQKLFF.

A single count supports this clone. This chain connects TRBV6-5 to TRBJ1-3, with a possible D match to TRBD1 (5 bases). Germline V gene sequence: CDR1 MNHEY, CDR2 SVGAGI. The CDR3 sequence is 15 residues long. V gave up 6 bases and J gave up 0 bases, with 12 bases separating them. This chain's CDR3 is CASRQGIGSGNTIYF. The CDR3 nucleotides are TGTGCCAGCAGGCAGGGAATCGGCTCTGGAAACACCATATATTTT.

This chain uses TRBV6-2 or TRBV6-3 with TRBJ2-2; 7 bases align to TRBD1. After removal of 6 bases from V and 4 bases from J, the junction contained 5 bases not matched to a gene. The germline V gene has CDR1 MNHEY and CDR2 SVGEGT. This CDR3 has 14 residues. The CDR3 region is CASSLTGITGELFF. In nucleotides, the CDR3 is TGTGCCAGCAGCCTGACAGGGATCACCGGGGAGCTGTTTTTT.

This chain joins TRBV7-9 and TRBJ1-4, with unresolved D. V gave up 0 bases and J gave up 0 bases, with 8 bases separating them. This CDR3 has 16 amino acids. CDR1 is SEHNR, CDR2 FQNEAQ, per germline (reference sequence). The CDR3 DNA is TGTGCCAGCAGCTTAGCGGTGGCGGCAACTAATGAAAAACTGTTTTTT. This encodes CASSLAVAATNEKLFF.

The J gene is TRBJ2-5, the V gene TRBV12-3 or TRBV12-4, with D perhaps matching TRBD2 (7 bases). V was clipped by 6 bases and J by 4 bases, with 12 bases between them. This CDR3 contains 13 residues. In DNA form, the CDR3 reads TGTGCCAGCAGGTTGGGAGGGGGAGAGACCCAGTACTTC. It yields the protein CASRLGGGETQYF.

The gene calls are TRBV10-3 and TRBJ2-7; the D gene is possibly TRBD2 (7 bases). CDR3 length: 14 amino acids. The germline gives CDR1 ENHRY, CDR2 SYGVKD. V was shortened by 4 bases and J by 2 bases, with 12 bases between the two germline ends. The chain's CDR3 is CAISGGGGTYEQYF. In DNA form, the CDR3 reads TGTGCCATCAGTGGAGGGGGGGGGACCTACGAGCAGTACTTC.